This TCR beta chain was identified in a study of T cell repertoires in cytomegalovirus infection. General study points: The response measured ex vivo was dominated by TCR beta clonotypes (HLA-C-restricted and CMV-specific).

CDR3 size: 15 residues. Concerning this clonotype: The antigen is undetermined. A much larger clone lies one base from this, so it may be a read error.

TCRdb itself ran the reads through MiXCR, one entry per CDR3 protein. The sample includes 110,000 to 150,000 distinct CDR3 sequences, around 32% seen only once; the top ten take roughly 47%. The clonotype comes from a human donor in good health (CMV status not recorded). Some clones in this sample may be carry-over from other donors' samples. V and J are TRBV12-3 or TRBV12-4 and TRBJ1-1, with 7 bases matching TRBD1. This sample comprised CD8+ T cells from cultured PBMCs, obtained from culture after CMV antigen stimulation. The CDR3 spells CTSSLEQGLNTEAFF. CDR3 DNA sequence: TGTACCAGCAGTTTGGAACAGGGGCTGAACACTGAAGCTTTCTTT.